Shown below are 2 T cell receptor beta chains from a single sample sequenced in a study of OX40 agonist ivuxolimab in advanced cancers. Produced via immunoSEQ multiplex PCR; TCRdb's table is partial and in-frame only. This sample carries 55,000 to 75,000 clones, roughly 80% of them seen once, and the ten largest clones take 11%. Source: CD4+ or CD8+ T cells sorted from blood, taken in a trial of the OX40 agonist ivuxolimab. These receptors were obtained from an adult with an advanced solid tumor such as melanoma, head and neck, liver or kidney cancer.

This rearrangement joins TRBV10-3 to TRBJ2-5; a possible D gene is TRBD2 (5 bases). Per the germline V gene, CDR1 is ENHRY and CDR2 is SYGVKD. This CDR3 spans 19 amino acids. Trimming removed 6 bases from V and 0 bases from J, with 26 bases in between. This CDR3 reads CAISDGRSITGYHQETQYF. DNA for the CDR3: TGTGCCATCAGCGACGGTCGATCTATAACGGGATATCACCAAGAGACCCAGTACTTC.

The CDR3 here is CASSRGGVEAFF. DNA for the CDR3: TGTGCCAGCAGTCGCGGAGGGGTTGAAGCTTTCTTT. The chain employs TRBV7-9 and TRBJ1-1, with TRBD1 as a possible D gene (5 bases). The V and J ends lost 6 bases and 7 bases respectively, with 12 bases between them. Per the germline V gene, CDR1 is SEHNR and CDR2 is FQNEAQ (reference sequence). The CDR3 totals 12 residues.